This TCR beta chain is drawn from a study of shared clonotypes between healthy human individuals (dated by TCRdb to the early 2020s). The study in broad terms: A couple of women and a few men aged 18 to 49 years were included in the cohort. The study deeply sequenced blood TCR repertoires of five healthy adults to estimate repertoire size and the extent of clonotype sharing between individuals. Each donor's leukapheresis produced roughly between roughly 0.85 and 9.5 billion PBMCs. To increase sequencing depth and limit assay-specific biases, different laboratories used diverse techniques to prepare libraries and sequence TCR repertoires.

Healthy HIV-negative adults with no recently reported acute infections or vaccinations were included as donors. Only Caucasian adults living in Nashville, Tennessee, USA were represented among the donors. In the unsorted samples, 90 million to 100 million PBMCs were counted, and genomic DNA was extracted using the QIAamp DNA Blood Mini kit. After blood collection by leukapheresis, PBMCs were isolated using Ficoll-Histopaque density gradient centrifugation and then cryopreserved in the vapor phase of liquid nitrogen. With regard to this clone: Its antigen remains unidentified. The input lacks base qualities; no much larger clone sits a single base away.

Cut back by 5 bases and 1 base, the V and J ends lie 17 bases apart. The CDR3 sequence holds 16 residues, the cysteine and phenylalanine included. The kept DNA is CDR3 alone, 48 bases in frame from the first base. As encoded in the germline V gene (reference sequence), CDR1 is SEHNR while CDR2 is FQNEAQ. Using the deep immunoSEQ assay, TCR CDR3 regions were amplified from genomic DNA by multiplex PCR. Genomic DNA extracted from each cell subset was distributed evenly over all wells of several immunoSEQ 96-well plates, and each plate served as one replicate. Each replicate PCR for unsorted PBMC received roughly 300 ng genomic DNA, equal to 30,000 to 35,000 T cell genomes. Unsorted PBMC genomic DNA was sequenced across ten immunoSEQ deep assay plates. Purified libraries were quantified with a Qubit 3.0 fluorometer, sized on a Bioanalyzer 2100, and re-quantified with the KAPA Library Quantification kit. Every immunoSEQ 96-well plate was sequenced on a dedicated single-read 150-cycle Illumina NextSeq 550 flow cell. From the authors' description of their analysis: Because the immunoSEQ output included only junctional sequences and no quality scores, the filtering could not be the same as the filtering used for full-length reads. Sequences were annotated with PyIR, a Python wrapper for IgBLAST v1.9, using IMGT germline references to assign V/J genes and CDR3. Any read was removed if the V/J assignment was weak (E-value above 1e-6), the CDR3 was missing, or the read contained stop codons, out-of-frame junctions, or ambiguous translated residues. V3J clonotypes were defined by identical inferred V gene, J gene, and CDR3 amino acid sequence. Percentage overlap between repertoires was computed as shared unique clonotypes divided by the size of the smaller repertoire. Three approaches were used to assess repertoire richness: RTK rarefaction, the Chao1 estimator, and Recon v2.1 estimates of unobserved clonotypes. TCRdb re-hosts the immuneACCESS table, in-frame sequences only. Its copies lack some clones; in the studies checked, an unresolved V gene accounts for under half of them, and the cause for the rest is not known. V and J calls and clone size are those listed in that table; D and trimming were worked out from the DNA. Recorded for this sample are 450,000 to 500,000 clones; 70% to 85% of them occurred a single time. The top ten clones comprise 12% of the sample.

Overall study results and their limits: Because the study included a small number of donors, the genetic and exposure-history diversity represented was limited. Based on pairwise subsampling, the degree of clonotype sharing among donors was expected to be affected by sequencing depth. Only blood was sampled, and tissue TCR repertoires likely differ from those in blood.

The specimen was PBMCs. The sequence is built from TRBV7-9 and TRBJ1-1; the D region possibly corresponds to TRBD1 (5 bases align). The sequence was collected from a woman aged 40 to 55 in good health. Some clones in this sample may be carry-over from other donors' samples. The nucleotide sequence reads TGTGCCAGCAGCCCAGGGTGGGGTGAGGGGAACACTGAAGCTTTCTTT. Translated, this gives CASSPGWGEGNTEAFF.